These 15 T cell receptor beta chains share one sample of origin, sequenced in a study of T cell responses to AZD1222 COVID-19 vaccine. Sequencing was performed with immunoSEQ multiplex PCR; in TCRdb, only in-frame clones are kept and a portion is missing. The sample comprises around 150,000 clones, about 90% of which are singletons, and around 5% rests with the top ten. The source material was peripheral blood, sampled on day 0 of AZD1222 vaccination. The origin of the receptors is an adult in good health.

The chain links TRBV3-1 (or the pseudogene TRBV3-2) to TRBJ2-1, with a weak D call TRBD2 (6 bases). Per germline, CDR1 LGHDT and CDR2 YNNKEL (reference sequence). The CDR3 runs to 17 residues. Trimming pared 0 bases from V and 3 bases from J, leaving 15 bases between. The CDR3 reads CASSQDQRAALYNEQFF. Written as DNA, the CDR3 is TGTGCCAGCAGCCAAGATCAGCGGGCGGCCCTCTACAATGAGCAGTTCTTC.

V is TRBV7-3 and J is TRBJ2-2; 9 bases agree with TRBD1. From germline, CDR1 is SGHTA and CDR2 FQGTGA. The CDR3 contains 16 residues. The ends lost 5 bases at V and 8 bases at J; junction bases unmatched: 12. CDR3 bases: TGTGCCAGCAGCATCGCCGGGACAGGGTTAACAGGGGAGCTGTTTTTT. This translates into CASSIAGTGLTGELFF.

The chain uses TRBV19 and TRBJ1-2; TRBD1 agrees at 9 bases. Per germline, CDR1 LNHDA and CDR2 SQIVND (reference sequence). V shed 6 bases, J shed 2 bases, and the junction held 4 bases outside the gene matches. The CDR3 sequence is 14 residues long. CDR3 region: CASRRTGDNYGYTF. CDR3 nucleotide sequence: TGTGCCAGTAGGCGGACAGGGGACAACTATGGCTACACCTTC.

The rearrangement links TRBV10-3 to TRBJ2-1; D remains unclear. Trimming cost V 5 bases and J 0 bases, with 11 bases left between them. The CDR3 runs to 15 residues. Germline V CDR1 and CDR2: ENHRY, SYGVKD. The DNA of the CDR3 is TGTGCCATCAGTTCCGGAATCCACTCCTACAATGAGCAGTTCTTC. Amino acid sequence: CAISSGIHSYNEQFF.

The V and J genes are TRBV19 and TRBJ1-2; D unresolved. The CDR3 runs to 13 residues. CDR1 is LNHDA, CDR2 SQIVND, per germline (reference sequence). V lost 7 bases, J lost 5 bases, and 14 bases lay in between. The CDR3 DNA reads TGTGCCAGTACCCCCCGCAACAGATATGGCTACACCTTC. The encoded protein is CASTPRNRYGYTF. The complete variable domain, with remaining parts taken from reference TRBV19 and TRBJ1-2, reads DGGITQSPKYLFRKEGQNVTLSCEQNLNHDAMYWYRQDPGQGLRLIYYSQIVNDFQKGDIAEGYSVSREKKESFPLTVTSAQKNPTAFYLCASTPRNRYGYTFGSGTRLTVV.

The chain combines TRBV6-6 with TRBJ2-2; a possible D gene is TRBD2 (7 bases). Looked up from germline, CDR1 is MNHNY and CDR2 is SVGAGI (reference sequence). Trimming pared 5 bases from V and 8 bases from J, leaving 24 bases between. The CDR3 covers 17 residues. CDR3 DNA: TGTGCCAGCAGTCGCCGGACTAGGGGGACCTCTTATGGGGAGCTGTTTTTT. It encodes CASSRRTRGTSYGELFF.

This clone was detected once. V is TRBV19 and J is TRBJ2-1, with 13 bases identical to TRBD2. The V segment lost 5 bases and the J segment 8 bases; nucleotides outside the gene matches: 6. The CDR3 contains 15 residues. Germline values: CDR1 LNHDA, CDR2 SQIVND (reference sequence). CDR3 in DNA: TGTGCCAGTAGTCGGGGAACTAGCGGGAGGGATGAGCAGTTCTTC. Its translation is CASSRGTSGRDEQFF. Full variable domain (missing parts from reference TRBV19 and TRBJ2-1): DGGITQSPKYLFRKEGQNVTLSCEQNLNHDAMYWYRQDPGQGLRLIYYSQIVNDFQKGDIAEGYSVSREKKESFPLTVTSAQKNPTAFYLCASSRGTSGRDEQFFGPGTRLTVL.

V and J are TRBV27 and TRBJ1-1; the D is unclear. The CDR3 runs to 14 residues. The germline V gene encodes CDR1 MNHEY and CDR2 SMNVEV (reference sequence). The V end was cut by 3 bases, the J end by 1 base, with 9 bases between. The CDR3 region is CASSFRTGNTEAFF. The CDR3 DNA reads TGTGCCAGCAGTTTTAGGACGGGGAACACTGAAGCTTTCTTT.

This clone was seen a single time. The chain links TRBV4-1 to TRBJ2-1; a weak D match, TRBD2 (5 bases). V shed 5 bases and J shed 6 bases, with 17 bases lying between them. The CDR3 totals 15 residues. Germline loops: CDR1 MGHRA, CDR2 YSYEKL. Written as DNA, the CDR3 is TGCGCCAGCAGCTACTACATGGACTCCCCCAATGAGCAGTTCTTC. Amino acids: CASSYYMDSPNEQFF.

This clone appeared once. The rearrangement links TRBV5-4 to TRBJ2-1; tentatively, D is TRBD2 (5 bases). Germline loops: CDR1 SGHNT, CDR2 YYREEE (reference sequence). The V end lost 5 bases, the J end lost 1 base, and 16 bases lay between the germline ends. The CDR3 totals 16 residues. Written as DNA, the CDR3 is TGTGCCAGCAGTTCTGCCCAGCGGAGGTCCTACAATGAGCAGTTCTTC. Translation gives CASSSAQRRSYNEQFF.

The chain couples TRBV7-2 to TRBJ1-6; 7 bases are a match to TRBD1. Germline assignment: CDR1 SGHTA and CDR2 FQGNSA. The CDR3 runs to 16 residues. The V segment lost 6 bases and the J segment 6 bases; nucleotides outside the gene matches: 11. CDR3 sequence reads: CASRTPGGGSNSPLHF. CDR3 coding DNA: TGTGCCAGCAGGACCCCAGGGGGGGGAAGTAATTCACCCCTCCACTTT.

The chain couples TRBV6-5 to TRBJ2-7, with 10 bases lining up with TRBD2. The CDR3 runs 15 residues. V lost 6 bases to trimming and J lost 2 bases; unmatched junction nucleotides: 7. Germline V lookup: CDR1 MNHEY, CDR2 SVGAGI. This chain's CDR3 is CASRQREGPTYEQYF. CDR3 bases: TGTGCCAGCAGACAGCGGGAGGGCCCCACCTACGAGCAGTACTTC.

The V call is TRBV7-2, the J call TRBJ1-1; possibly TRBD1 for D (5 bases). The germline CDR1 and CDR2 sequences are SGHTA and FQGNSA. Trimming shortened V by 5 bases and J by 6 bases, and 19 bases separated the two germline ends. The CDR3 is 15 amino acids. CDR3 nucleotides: TGTGCCAGCAGCGGAGGACAATCAGGGTTCGCTGAAGCTTTCTTT. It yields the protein CASSGGQSGFAEAFF.

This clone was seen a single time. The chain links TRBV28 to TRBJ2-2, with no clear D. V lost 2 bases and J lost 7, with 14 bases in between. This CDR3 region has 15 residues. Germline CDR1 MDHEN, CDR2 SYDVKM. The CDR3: CASSLSQRAVGELFF. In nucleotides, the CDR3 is TGTGCCAGCAGTTTAAGTCAAAGGGCGGTCGGGGAGCTGTTTTTT.

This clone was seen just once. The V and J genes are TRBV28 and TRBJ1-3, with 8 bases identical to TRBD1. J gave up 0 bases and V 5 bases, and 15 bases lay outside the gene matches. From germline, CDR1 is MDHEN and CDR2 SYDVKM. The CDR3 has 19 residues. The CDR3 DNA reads TGTGCCAGCAGTACAGGACAGGGTCGAGGCCTCCTCTCTGGAAACACCATATATTTT. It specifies CASSTGQGRGLLSGNTIYF.